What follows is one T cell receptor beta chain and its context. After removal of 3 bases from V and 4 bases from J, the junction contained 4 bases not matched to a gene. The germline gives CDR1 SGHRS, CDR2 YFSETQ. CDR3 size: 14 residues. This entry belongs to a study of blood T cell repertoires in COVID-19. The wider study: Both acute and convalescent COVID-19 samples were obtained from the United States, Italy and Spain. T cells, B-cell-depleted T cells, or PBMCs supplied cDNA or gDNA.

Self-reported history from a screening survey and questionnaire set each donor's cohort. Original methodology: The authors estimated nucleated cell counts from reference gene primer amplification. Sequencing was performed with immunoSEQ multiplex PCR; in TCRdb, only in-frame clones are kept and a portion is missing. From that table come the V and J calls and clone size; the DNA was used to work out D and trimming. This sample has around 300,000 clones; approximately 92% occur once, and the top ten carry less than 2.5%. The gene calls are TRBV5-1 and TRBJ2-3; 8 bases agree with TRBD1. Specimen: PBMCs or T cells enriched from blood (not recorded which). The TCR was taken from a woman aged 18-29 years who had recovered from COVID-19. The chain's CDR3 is CASSSNRGADTQYF. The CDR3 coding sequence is TGCGCCAGCAGCTCAAACAGGGGGGCAGATACGCAGTATTTT.